This entry lists 3 T cell receptor beta chains sequenced from one sample in a study of CD8+ T cells in alopecia areata. Reverse transcription of extracted RNA yielded cDNA, which provided the sequencing template. The method was immunoSEQ multiplex PCR; TCRdb's version includes in-frame clones alone and lacks a portion of them. Seen here are 95,000 to 150,000 clones, around 45% observed once, and the top ten hold 10% to 13%. The sequencing input was NKG2D-low CD8+ T cells sorted from blood. The receptor source for this set is a human donor with alopecia areata.

This rearrangement joins TRBV25-1 to TRBJ2-3; 9 nucleotides align to TRBD1. Germline lookup yields CDR1 MGHDK and CDR2 SYGVNS. CDR3 length: 16 residues. The ends lost 4 bases at V and 2 bases at J; junction bases unmatched: 7. The CDR3 coding sequence is TGTGCCAGCAGTGGGATCCGGGACAGGGACACAGATACGCAGTATTTT. Translation gives CASSGIRDRDTDTQYF. The full variable domain, its missing parts supplied by reference TRBV25-1 and TRBJ2-3, is EADIYQTPRYLVIGTGKKITLECSQTMGHDKMYWYQQDPGMELHLIHYSYGVNSTEKGDLSSESTVSRIRTEHFPLTLESARPSHTSQYLCASSGIRDRDTDTQYFGPGTRLTVL.

The J gene is TRBJ2-7, the V gene TRBV5-1; TRBD1 agrees at 12 bases. Per germline, CDR1 SGHRS and CDR2 YFSETQ. CDR3 length: 17 amino acids. J lost 6 bases, V lost 1 base, and 11 bases had no gene match. The CDR3 here is CASSLWTGTGGAIEQYF. The CDR3 nucleotides are TGCGCCAGCAGCTTGTGGACCGGGACAGGGGGCGCGATCGAGCAGTACTTC.

The V gene is TRBV11-1, the J gene TRBJ2-7, with a possible D match to TRBD1 (6 bases). Trimming removed 1 base from V and 3 bases from J, with 7 bases in between. The CDR3 extends over 13 amino acids. Germline lookup yields CDR1 SGHAT and CDR2 FQDESV (reference sequence). CDR3 sequence reads: CASSLGRGYEQYF. The CDR3 DNA reads TGTGCCAGCAGCTTAGGCAGGGGCTACGAGCAGTACTTC.